This T cell receptor beta chain was sequenced in a study of cytomegalovirus exposure and HLA in healthy donors. Study results and caveats: The authors enumerated around 150 TCR beta chains as linked to cytomegalovirus. Among the CMV-associated chains, three were confirmed in vitro as specific for CMV antigens.

An approximately 130-subject validation cohort, separate from the 666-subject first cohort, supplied the donors. Germline V gene lookup returns CDR1 GTSNPN and CDR2 SVGIG (reference sequence). V was shortened by 4 bases and J by 5 bases, with 14 bases between the two germline ends. The CDR3 length is 13 residues. A word on this clone: Its antigen is not known.

Assay used: immunoSEQ multiplex PCR; TCRdb lists only in-frame clones, some missing. The data hold more than 60,000 clones, with around 96% observed a single time. Sequenced: PBMCs. V usage is TRBV30 and J usage is TRBJ1-1, with D perhaps TRBD1 (6 bases). This TCR derives from a woman between 18 and 29 years old in good health and CMV-seropositive. The CDR3 loop is CAWTQDRGTEAFF. Written as DNA, the CDR3 is TGTGCCTGGACTCAGGACAGAGGGACTGAAGCTTTCTTT.